This TCR beta chain stems from a study of T cell responses to AZD1222 COVID-19 vaccine. Study-wide results and limits: The donor cohort was predominantly white British with a female majority, and clonal diversity may have been underestimated. Only a handful of AZD1222 recipients, more than 5 in all, had baseline seropositivity. Two AZD1222 administrations were followed by greater Spike-specific TCR breadth and depth. Close to half of all spike-specific TCRs reportedly target regions of the variants that are unmutated.

Germline values: CDR1 SGHTA, CDR2 FQGNSA. The CDR3 sequence is 16 residues long. The trim removed 1 base at V and 4 bases at J, leaving 6 bases unmatched. Notes on this clone: The target antigen is unknown.

TCRdb's copy holds only in-frame clones and misses some; the assay was immunoSEQ multiplex PCR. Of 150,000 to 200,000 clones listed, approximately 87% are singletons. J is TRBJ2-7 and V is TRBV7-2; TRBD2 matches at 11 bases. Specimen: peripheral blood, collected on day 0 of MenACWY control vaccination. The receptor was isolated from an adult in good health. This chain's CDR3 is CASSLDRTSGQYEQYF. Here the CDR3 DNA reads TGTGCCAGCAGCTTAGATAGGACTAGCGGGCAATACGAGCAGTACTTC.